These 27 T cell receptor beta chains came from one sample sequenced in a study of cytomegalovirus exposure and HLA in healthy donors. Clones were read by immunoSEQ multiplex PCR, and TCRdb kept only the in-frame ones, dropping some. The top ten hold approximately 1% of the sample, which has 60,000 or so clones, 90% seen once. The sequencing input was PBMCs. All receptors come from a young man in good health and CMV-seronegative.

The CDR3 loop reads CASSPLPVAGEQYF. The CDR3 DNA reads as TGTGCCAGCAGCCCCCTCCCGGTGGCGGGGGAGCAGTACTTC. The gene calls are TRBV11-3 and TRBJ2-7, with a tentative D call TRBD2 (6 bases). The V and J ends lost 5 bases and 7 bases respectively, with 18 bases between them. This CDR3 is 14 amino acids long. Germline assignment: CDR1 SGHNT and CDR2 YENEEA.

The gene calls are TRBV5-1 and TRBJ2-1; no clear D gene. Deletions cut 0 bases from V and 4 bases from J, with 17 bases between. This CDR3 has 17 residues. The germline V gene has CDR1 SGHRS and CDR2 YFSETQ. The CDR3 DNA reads TGCGCCAGCAGCTTGGTCTCCCCTTTGGTAGCTTACAATGAGCAGTTCTTC. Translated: CASSLVSPLVAYNEQFF.

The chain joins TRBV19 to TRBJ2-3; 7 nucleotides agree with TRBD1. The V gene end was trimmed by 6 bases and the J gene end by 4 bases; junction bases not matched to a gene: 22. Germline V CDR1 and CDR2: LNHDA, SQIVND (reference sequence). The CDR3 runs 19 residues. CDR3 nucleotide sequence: TGTGCCAGTAGCAAAGGGACAGCCCCAACGGTGGTCGCAGCAGATACGCAGTATTTT. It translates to CASSKGTAPTVVAADTQYF.

The DNA for the CDR3 is TGTGCCAGCAGCTTGGTGGGACAGGGTATCTACGAGCAGTACTTC. Translating gives CASSLVGQGIYEQYF. The V and J genes are TRBV5-4 and TRBJ2-7; 9 nucleotides line up with TRBD1. There are 15 residues in the CDR3. The V gene's germline CDR1 is SGHNT and CDR2 YYREEE (reference sequence). J gave up 3 bases and V 0 bases, and 4 bases lay outside the gene matches.

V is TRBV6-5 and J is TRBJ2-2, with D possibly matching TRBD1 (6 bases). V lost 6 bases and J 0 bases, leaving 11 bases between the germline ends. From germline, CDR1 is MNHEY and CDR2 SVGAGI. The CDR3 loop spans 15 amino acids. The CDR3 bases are TGTGCCAGCAGCCGGGACAACGCGAACACCGGGGAGCTGTTTTTT. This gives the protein CASSRDNANTGELFF.

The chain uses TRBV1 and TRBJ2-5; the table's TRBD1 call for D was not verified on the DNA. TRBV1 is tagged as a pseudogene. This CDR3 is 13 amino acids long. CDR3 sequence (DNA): TGCACCAGCAACCGCAGACAGGCGGAGACCCAGTACTTC. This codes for CTSNRRQAETQYF.

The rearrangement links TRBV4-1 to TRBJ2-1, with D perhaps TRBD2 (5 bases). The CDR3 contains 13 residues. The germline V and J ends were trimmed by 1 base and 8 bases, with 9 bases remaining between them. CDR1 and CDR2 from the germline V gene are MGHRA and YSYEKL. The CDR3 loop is CASSQGLADEQFF. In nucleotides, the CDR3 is TGCGCCAGCAGCCAAGGGCTAGCCGATGAGCAGTTCTTC.

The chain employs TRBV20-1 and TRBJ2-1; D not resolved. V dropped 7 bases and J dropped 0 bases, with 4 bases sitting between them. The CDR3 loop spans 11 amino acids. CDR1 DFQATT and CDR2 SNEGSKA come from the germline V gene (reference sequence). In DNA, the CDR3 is TGCAGTGTCAGCTCCTACAATGAGCAGTTCTTC. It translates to CSVSSYNEQFF.

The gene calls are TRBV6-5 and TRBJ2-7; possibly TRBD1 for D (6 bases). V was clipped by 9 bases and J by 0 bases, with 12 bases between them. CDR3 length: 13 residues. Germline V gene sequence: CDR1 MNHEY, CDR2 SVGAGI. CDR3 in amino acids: CASRQVFSYEQYF. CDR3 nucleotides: TGTGCCAGTCGACAGGTATTCTCCTACGAGCAGTACTTC.

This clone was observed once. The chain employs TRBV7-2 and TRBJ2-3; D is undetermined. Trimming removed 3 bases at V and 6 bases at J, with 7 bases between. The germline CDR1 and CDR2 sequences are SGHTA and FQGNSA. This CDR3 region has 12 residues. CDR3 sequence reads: CASSFSRDTQYF. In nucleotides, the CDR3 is TGTGCCAGCAGCTTCTCGCGGGATACGCAGTATTTT.

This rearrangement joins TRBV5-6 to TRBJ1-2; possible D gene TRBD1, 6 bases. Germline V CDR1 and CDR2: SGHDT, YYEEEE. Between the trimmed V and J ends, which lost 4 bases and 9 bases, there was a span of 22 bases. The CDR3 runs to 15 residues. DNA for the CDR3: TGTGCCAGCAGCGAAACCCAAGGGGGATCCATCCGCTACACCTTC. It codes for CASSETQGGSIRYTF.

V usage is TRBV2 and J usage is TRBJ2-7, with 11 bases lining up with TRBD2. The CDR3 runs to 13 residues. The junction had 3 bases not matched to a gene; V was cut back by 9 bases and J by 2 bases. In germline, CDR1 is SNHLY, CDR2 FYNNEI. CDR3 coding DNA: TGTGCCAGTTCTAGCGGGAGGCCCTACGAGCAGTACTTC. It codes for CASSSGRPYEQYF.

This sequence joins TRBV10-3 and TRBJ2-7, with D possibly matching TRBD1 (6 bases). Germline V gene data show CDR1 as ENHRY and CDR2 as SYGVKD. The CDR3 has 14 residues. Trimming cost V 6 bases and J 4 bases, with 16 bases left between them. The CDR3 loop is CAIRTGTRSYEQYF. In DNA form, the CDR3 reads TGTGCCATCAGGACAGGAACGCGTAGTTACGAGCAGTACTTC.

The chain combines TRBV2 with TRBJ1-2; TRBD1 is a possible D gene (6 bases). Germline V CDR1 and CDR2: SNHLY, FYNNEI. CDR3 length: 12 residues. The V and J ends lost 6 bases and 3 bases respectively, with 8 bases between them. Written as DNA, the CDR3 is TGTGCCAGCAGCCCAGGGGACTATGGCTACACCTTC. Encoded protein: CASSPGDYGYTF.

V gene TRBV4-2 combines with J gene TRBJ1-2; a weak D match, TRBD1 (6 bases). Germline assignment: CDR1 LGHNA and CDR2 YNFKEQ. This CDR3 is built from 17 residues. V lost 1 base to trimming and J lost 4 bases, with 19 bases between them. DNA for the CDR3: TGTGCCAGCAGCCAAGCTCTTTCCCTTACAGGGAGCTATGGCTACACCTTC. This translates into CASSQALSLTGSYGYTF.

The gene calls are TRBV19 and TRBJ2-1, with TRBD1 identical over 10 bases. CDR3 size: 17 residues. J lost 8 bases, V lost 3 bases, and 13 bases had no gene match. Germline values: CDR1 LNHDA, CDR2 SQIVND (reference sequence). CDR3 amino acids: CASSIWSTGTGDHEQFF. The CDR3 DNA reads TGTGCCAGTAGTATTTGGTCAACCGGGACAGGGGATCATGAGCAGTTCTTC. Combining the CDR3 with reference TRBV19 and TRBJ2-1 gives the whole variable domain DGGITQSPKYLFRKEGQNVTLSCEQNLNHDAMYWYRQDPGQGLRLIYYSQIVNDFQKGDIAEGYSVSREKKESFPLTVTSAQKNPTAFYLCASSIWSTGTGDHEQFFGPGTRLTVL.

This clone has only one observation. The CDR3 DNA is TGCAGCGCTAGCGTTAACAATGAGCAGTTCTTC. Its protein product is CSASVNNEQFF. The rearrangement joins TRBV29-1 to TRBJ2-1, with D possibly being TRBD2 (6 bases). The germline V and J ends were trimmed by 7 bases and 5 bases, with 9 bases remaining between them. This CDR3 is 11 amino acids long. Germline V gives CDR1 SQVTM, CDR2 ANQGSEA.

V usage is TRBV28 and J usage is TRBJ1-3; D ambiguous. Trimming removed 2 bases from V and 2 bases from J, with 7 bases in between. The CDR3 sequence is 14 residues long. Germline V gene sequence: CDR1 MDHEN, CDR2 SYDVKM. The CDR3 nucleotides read TGTGCCAGCAGTTTAGGCAACCCTGGAAACACCATATATTTT. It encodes CASSLGNPGNTIYF.

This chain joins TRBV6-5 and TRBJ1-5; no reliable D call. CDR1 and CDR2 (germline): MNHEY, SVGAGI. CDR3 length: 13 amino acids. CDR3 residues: CTTRRASNQPQHF. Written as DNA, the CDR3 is TGTACAACTCGGCGGGCGTCCAATCAGCCCCAGCATTTT.

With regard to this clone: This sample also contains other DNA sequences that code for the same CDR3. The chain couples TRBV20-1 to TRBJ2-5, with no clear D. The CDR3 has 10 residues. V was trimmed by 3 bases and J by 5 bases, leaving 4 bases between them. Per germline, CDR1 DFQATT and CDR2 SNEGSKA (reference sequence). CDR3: CSASGETQYF. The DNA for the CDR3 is TGCAGTGCTAGCGGGGAGACCCAGTACTTC.

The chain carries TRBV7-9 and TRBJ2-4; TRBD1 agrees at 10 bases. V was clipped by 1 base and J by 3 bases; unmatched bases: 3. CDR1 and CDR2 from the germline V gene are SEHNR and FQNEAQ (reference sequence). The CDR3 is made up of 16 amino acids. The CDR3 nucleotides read TGTGCCAGCAGCTTAGTGGGACAGGGGAACAAAAACATTCAGTACTTC. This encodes CASSLVGQGNKNIQYF. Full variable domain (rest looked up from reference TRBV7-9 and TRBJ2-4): DTGVSQNPRHKITKRGQNVTFRCDPISEHNRLYWYRQTLGQGPEFLTYFQNEAQLEKSRLLSDRFSAERPKGSFSTLEIQRTEQGDSAMYLCASSLVGQGNKNIQYFGAGTRLSVL.

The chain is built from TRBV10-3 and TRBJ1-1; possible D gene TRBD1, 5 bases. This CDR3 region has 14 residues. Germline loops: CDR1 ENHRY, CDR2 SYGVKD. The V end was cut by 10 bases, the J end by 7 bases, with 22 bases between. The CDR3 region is CATRGDAGRVEAFF. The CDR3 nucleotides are TGTGCCACGAGAGGGGACGCCGGGAGGGTTGAAGCTTTCTTT.

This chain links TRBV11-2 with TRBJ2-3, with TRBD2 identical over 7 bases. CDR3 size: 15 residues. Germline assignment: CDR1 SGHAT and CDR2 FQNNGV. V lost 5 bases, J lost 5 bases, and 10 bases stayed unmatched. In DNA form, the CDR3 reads TGTGCCAGCAGCAGCTGGCGGGAGTCGAGAGATACGCAGTATTTT. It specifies CASSSWRESRDTQYF.

CDR3 in amino acids: CAWSVLDRLNQPQHF. Written as DNA, the CDR3 is TGTGCCTGGAGTGTACTCGACAGGCTAAATCAGCCCCAGCATTTT. The V call is TRBV30, the J call TRBJ1-5, with D perhaps matching TRBD1 (6 bases). This CDR3 is 15 amino acids long. The V end was cut by 0 bases, the J end by 4 bases, with 13 bases between. From germline, CDR1 is GTSNPN and CDR2 SVGIG (reference sequence).

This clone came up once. The CDR3 DNA is TGTGCCAGCAGCCGTACAAGCACAGATACGCAGTATTTT. Protein sequence: CASSRTSTDTQYF. The chain combines TRBV5-4 with TRBJ2-3; unclear D gene. The CDR3 contains 13 residues. The ends were cut back, 4 bases at V and 0 bases at J, with 6 bases in the middle. CDR1 and CDR2 from the germline V gene are SGHNT and YYREEE (reference sequence).

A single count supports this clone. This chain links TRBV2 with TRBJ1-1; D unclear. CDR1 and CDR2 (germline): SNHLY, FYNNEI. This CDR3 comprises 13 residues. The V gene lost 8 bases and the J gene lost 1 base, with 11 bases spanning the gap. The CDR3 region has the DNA TGTGCCAGCCACAGAGACCAGAACACTGAAGCTTTCTTT. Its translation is CASHRDQNTEAFF.

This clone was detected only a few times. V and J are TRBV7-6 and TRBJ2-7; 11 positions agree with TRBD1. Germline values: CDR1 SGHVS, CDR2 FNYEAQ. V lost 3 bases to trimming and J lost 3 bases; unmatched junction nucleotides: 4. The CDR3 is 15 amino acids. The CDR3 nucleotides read TGTGCCAGCAGCTTGGGGACAGGGGGAATCTACGAGCAGTACTTC. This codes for CASSLGTGGIYEQYF.